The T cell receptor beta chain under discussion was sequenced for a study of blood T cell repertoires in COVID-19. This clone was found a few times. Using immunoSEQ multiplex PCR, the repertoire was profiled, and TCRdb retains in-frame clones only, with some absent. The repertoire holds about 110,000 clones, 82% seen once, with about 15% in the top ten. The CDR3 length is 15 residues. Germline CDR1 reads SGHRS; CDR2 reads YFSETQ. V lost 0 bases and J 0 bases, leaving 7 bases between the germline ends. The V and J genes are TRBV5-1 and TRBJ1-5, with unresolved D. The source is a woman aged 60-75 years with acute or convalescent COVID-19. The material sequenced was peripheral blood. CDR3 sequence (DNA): TGCGCCAGCAGCTTGGCTGGCAGTAGCAATCAGCCCCAGCATTTT. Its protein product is CASSLAGSSNQPQHF.